Below are 10 T cell receptor beta chains sequenced from a single sample in a study of cytomegalovirus exposure and HLA in healthy donors. It was with 60 Vbeta and 13 Jbeta primers that the PCR ran. Data came from immunoSEQ multiplex PCR; TCRdb stores just in-frame clones and leaves some out. Here the sample spans over 45,000 clones, about four fifths being singletons. Input material: PBMCs. The receptors originated from a boy younger than 18 in good health and CMV-seropositive.

Remarks on this clone: At one of its ends the junction is not consistent with the germline gene, which may arise from a read error. The J gene is TRBJ2-7, the V gene TRBV7-9, with D maybe TRBD1 (6 bases). This CDR3 region has 15 residues. Germline CDR1 reads SEHNR; CDR2 reads FQNEAQ (reference sequence). CDR3 protein: CSSREYSGEPGEQYF. Here the CDR3 DNA reads TGTTCCAGCAGAGAATATTCAGGGGAACCGGGTGAGCAGTACTTC. The variable domain in full, with the rest retrieved from reference TRBV7-9 and TRBJ2-7, is DTGVSQNPRHKITKRGQNVTFRCDPISEHNRLYWYRQTLGQGPEFLTYFQNEAQLEKSRLLSDRFSAERPKGSFSTLEIQRTEQGDSAMYLCSSREYSGEPGEQYFGPGTRLTVT.

V is TRBV12-5 and J is TRBJ2-5, with TRBD2 matching over 7 bases. The V gene's germline CDR1 is LGHNT and CDR2 FRNRAP. The CDR3 runs to 17 residues. Trimming removed 1 base from V and 7 bases from J; junction bases left unmatched: 15. CDR3 amino acids: CASGLAGGRRTDGTQYF. CDR3 coding DNA: TGTGCTAGTGGTTTGGCGGGAGGACGGCGGACGGATGGGACCCAGTACTTC. The variable domain in full, with the rest retrieved from reference TRBV12-5 and TRBJ2-5, is DARVTQTPRHKVTEMGQEVTMRCQPILGHNTVFWYRQTMMQGLELLAYFRNRAPLDDSGMPKDRFSAEMPDATLATLKIQPSEPRDSAVYFCASGLAGGRRTDGTQYFGPGTRLLVL.

J is TRBJ2-5 and V is TRBV6-1; the match to TRBD2 covers 8 bases. The length of the CDR3 is 12 residues. The J segment lost 5 bases and the V segment lost 8 bases, leaving 4 bases of the junction unmatched. The germline V gene encodes CDR1 MNHNS and CDR2 SASEGT. CDR3 in amino acids: CASRGGLETQYF. DNA of the CDR3: TGTGCCAGCCGGGGGGGGCTGGAGACCCAGTACTTC.

This chain joins TRBV5-1 and TRBJ2-5, with TRBD1 identical over 7 bases. Judging by the DNA end, TRBJ2-7 fits better; the J call may be wrong. The CDR3 spans 13 residues. CDR1 SGHRS and CDR2 YFSETQ come from the germline V gene. The CDR3 reads CASSFTGAYEQYF. In DNA, the CDR3 is TGCGCCAGCAGCTTTACAGGGGCCTACGAGCAGTACTTC.

The genes are TRBV5-1 and TRBJ2-5; 12 bases fit TRBD2. Losses at the gene ends were 4 bases for V and 2 bases for J; bases not matched to a gene: 6. The germline V gene has CDR1 SGHRS and CDR2 YFSETQ. The CDR3 has 16 amino acids. This chain's CDR3 is CASSLTGTSGQETQYF. The CDR3 DNA is TGCGCCAGCAGCCTAACCGGGACTAGCGGGCAAGAGACCCAGTACTTC.

The V gene is TRBV11-3, the J gene TRBJ2-3; possibly TRBD2 for D (6 bases). This CDR3 spans 14 amino acids. The germline V and J ends were trimmed by 0 bases and 6 bases, with 10 bases remaining between them. Germline CDR1 reads SGHNT; CDR2 reads YENEEA. CDR3 sequence: CASSLDLGGDTQYF. The CDR3 DNA follows: TGTGCCAGCAGCTTAGATCTGGGGGGTGATACGCAGTATTTT.

The chain links TRBV19 to TRBJ2-3; 7 positions match TRBD1. After removal of 3 bases from V and 3 bases from J, the junction contained 3 bases not matched to a gene. The V gene's germline CDR1 is LNHDA and CDR2 SQIVND (reference sequence). The CDR3 is 14 amino acids. The CDR3 nucleotides read TGTGCCAGTAGTATCTCGACAGGGACAGATACGCAGTATTTT. Its translation: CASSISTGTDTQYF.

The rearrangement uses TRBV5-4 and TRBJ2-6; weak D call: TRBD2 (6 bases). The CDR3 consists of 17 residues. The ends were cut back, 4 bases at V and 0 bases at J, with 14 bases in the middle. Germline V CDR1 and CDR2: SGHNT, YYREEE (reference sequence). CDR3 residues: CASSPSLGGSGANVLTF. The CDR3, as DNA: TGTGCCAGCAGCCCCTCTTTGGGGGGCTCTGGGGCCAACGTCCTGACTTTC.

The chain links TRBV6-1 to TRBJ1-1; no definite D call. The CDR3 contains 14 residues. Per germline, CDR1 MNHNS and CDR2 SASEGT. V lost 6 bases to trimming and J lost 2 bases, with 13 bases between them. The CDR3 loop reads CASRAVLTNTEAFF. The DNA for the CDR3 is TGTGCCAGCAGGGCAGTCTTGACAAACACTGAAGCTTTCTTT.

This clone was seen only a few times. The chain joins TRBV5-1 to TRBJ1-2, with 9 positions matching TRBD1. The CDR3 runs 15 residues. The trim removed 3 bases at V and 8 bases at J, leaving 11 bases unmatched. CDR1 is SGHRS and CDR2 is YFSETQ in the germline V gene. CDR3: CASSWGQGIEEGYTF. CDR3 nucleotide sequence: TGCGCCAGCAGCTGGGGACAGGGAATTGAGGAAGGCTACACCTTC.